This passage covers 26 T cell receptor beta chains from one sample sequenced in a study of cytomegalovirus exposure and HLA in healthy donors. This PCR relied on a set of 60 Vbeta primers and 13 Jbeta primers. Produced via immunoSEQ multiplex PCR; TCRdb's table is partial and in-frame only. The profile shows about 230,000 clones, around 80% of them singletons. The sample consisted of PBMCs. Every receptor here comes from a woman in her fifties or sixties in good health and CMV-seropositive.

The chain combines TRBV28 with TRBJ2-7; D is perhaps TRBD2 (5 bases). Germline V gene sequence: CDR1 MDHEN, CDR2 SYDVKM. Trimming took off 2 bases at V and 5 bases at J, with 13 bases between the two ends. The CDR3 is made up of 14 amino acids. CDR3 sequence (DNA): TGTGCCAGCAGTTTAATCGGGTCGGGGAACGAGCAGTACTTC. Residues: CASSLIGSGNEQYF.

The chain employs TRBV10-2 and TRBJ1-2; D is unclear. The CDR3 has 12 residues. Germline V gene sequence: CDR1 WSHSY, CDR2 SAAADI. The V gene lost 7 bases and the J gene lost 2 bases, with 8 bases spanning the gap. The CDR3 sequence is CASTRQNYGYTF. Written as DNA, the CDR3 is TGCGCCAGCACTCGTCAGAACTATGGCTACACCTTC.

The chain has TRBV6-6 and TRBJ2-7; 8 nucleotides align to TRBD1. CDR1 and CDR2 (germline): MNHNY, SVGAGI (reference sequence). The CDR3 has 15 residues. The V segment lost 2 bases and the J segment 4 bases; nucleotides outside the gene matches: 7. The CDR3 sequence is CASSYRPGTGYEQYF. The CDR3 DNA reads TGTGCCAGCAGTTACCGTCCCGGGACAGGATACGAGCAGTACTTC.

This clone has a single count. This chain uses TRBV2 with TRBJ2-3; 11 nucleotides line up with TRBD2. This CDR3 is 16 amino acids long. V shed 3 bases, J shed 7 bases, and the junction held 9 bases outside the gene matches. The V gene's germline CDR1 is SNHLY and CDR2 FYNNEI. CDR3 nucleotides: TGTGCCAGCAGTGAGGCATCTAGCGGGAGGTCTTATACGCAGTATTTT. Translated, it gives CASSEASSGRSYTQYF. Full variable domain (outside the CDR3, taken from reference TRBV2 and TRBJ2-3): EPEVTQTPSHQVTQMGQEVILRCVPISNHLYFYWYRQILGQKVEFLVSFYNNEISEKSEIFDDQFSVERPDGSNFTLKIRSTKLEDSAMYFCASSEASSGRSYTQYFGPGTRLTVL.

This clone was counted only a few times. V is TRBV5-4 and J is TRBJ2-1, with D maybe TRBD2 (6 bases). Germline CDR1 and CDR2: SGHNT and YYREEE (reference sequence). Trimming shortened V by 2 bases and J by 0 bases, and 15 bases separated the two germline ends. The CDR3 covers 17 residues. CDR3: CASSFRRAGNSYNEQFF. DNA of the CDR3: TGTGCCAGCAGCTTTAGGAGGGCGGGAAACTCCTACAATGAGCAGTTCTTC.

In its sample, this clone was seen once. V is TRBV5-4 and J is TRBJ2-1, with 8 bases matching TRBD2. This CDR3 comprises 12 residues. The junction had 8 bases not matched to a gene; V was cut back by 4 bases and J by 14 bases. Germline V gene lookup returns CDR1 SGHNT and CDR2 YYREEE (reference sequence). CDR3 in DNA: TGTGCCAGCAGCCCCCTGGGGACTAGTGAGTTCTTC. It specifies CASSPLGTSEFF. Complete variable domain (other parts from reference TRBV5-4 and TRBJ2-1): ETGVTQSPTHLIKTRGQQVTLRCSSQSGHNTVSWYQQALGQGPQFIFQYYREEENGRGNFPPRFSGLQFPNYSSELNVNALELDDSALYLCASSPLGTSEFFGPGTRLTVL.

The chain is built from TRBV1 and TRBJ2-1; the table assigns TRBD2, which was not confirmed against the DNA. TRBV1 has pseudogene status. The CDR3 runs to 15 residues. The CDR3: CTSSEETQTYNEQFF. The DNA of the CDR3 is TGCACCAGCAGCGAAGAGACTCAAACCTACAATGAGCAGTTCTTC.

This clone was seen a single time. The chain joins TRBV4-2 to TRBJ2-1; 11 bases line up with TRBD2. V shed 0 bases, J shed 6 bases, and the junction held 16 bases outside the gene matches. Germline V gene data show CDR1 as LGHNA and CDR2 as YNFKEQ. This CDR3 comprises 20 residues. The CDR3 nucleotides are TGTGCCAGCAGCCAAGATAGAGGGACCGGGACTAGCGGAGACCCCAATGAGCAGTTCTTC. It is translated as CASSQDRGTGTSGDPNEQFF.

The chain combines TRBV19 with TRBJ1-1; D not resolved. CDR1 and CDR2 (germline): LNHDA, SQIVND (reference sequence). Trimming stripped 8 bases from V and 2 bases from J, with 15 bases between. The CDR3 length is 14 residues. As DNA, the CDR3 is TGTGCCAGTGGGCCTTGGCAATTTAACACTGAAGCTTTCTTT. Encoded protein: CASGPWQFNTEAFF.

This chain joins TRBV18 and TRBJ2-7; TRBD1 might be the D (7 bases). There are 15 residues in the CDR3. Germline CDR1 KGHSH, CDR2 LQKENI. V was shortened by 3 bases and J by 2 bases, with 14 bases between the two germline ends. The CDR3 bases are TGTGCCAGCTCACCCGCTCAGGGGGGACCCTACGAGCAGTACTTC. As protein: CASSPAQGGPYEQYF. The full variable domain, in which reference TRBV18 and TRBJ2-7 provide the parts outside the CDR3, is NAGVMQNPRHLVRRRGQEARLRCSPMKGHSHVYWYRQLPEEGLKFMVYLQKENIIDESGMPKERFSAEFPKEGPSILRIQQVVRGDSAAYFCASSPAQGGPYEQYFGPGTRLTVT.

CDR3 region: CASSPRGSSNTGELFF. Written as DNA, the CDR3 is TGTGCCAGCAGCCCCCGTGGTAGTTCTAACACCGGGGAGCTGTTTTTT. The rearrangement joins TRBV7-2 to TRBJ2-2; D not certain. The CDR3 length is 16 residues. Trimming stripped 5 bases from V and 2 bases from J, with 15 bases between. The germline gives CDR1 SGHTA, CDR2 FQGNSA.

The chain is built from TRBV10-2 and TRBJ1-5; TRBD1 is a possible D gene (6 bases). CDR3 length: 13 amino acids. Deletions cut 2 bases from V and 7 bases from J, with 9 bases between. Per germline, CDR1 WSHSY and CDR2 SAAADI. CDR3 region: CASSEQRGQPQHF. The CDR3 DNA is TGCGCCAGCAGTGAGCAGAGGGGGCAGCCCCAGCATTTT.

This clone was observed a handful of times. The rearrangement uses TRBV7-2 and TRBJ1-3; D is possibly TRBD1 (5 bases). This CDR3 is built from 18 residues. Germline-derived CDR1 and CDR2 are SGHTA and FQGNSA. V lost 5 bases, J lost 0 bases, and 20 bases lay in between. CDR3 amino acids: CASSPQPGRGYSGNTIYF. The CDR3 region has the DNA TGTGCCAGCAGCCCACAGCCGGGACGGGGGTACTCTGGAAACACCATATATTTT.

The CDR3 DNA is TGTGCCAGCAGTGTTTCACTATCCGGGGGCTACACCTTC. This translates into CASSVSLSGGYTF. The chain couples TRBV2 to TRBJ1-2, with no clear D. Per germline, CDR1 SNHLY and CDR2 FYNNEI. This CDR3 has 13 residues. V was trimmed by 4 bases and J by 8 bases, leaving 14 bases between them.

The rearrangement links TRBV5-1 to TRBJ2-3; possible D gene TRBD2, 6 bases. Trimming took 0 bases from V and 3 from J, leaving 11 bases between them. The CDR3 is 15 amino acids. From germline, CDR1 is SGHRS and CDR2 YFSETQ. The CDR3 nucleotides are TGCGCCAGCAGCTTGGGGAGCGGGCCTACAGATACGCAGTATTTT. Translated, it gives CASSLGSGPTDTQYF. Full variable domain (rest looked up from reference TRBV5-1 and TRBJ2-3): KAGVTQTPRYLIKTRGQQVTLSCSPISGHRSVSWYQQTPGQGLQFLFEYFSETQRNKGNFPGRFSGRQFSNSRSEMNVSTLELGDSALYLCASSLGSGPTDTQYFGPGTRLTVL.

The rearrangement uses TRBV5-1 and TRBJ2-7, with a possible D match to TRBD2 (5 bases). This CDR3 is 13 amino acids long. Germline V gene data show CDR1 as SGHRS and CDR2 as YFSETQ. The V and J ends lost 0 bases and 4 bases respectively, with 8 bases between them. The CDR3 loop reads CASSLGLQYEQYF. Here the CDR3 DNA reads TGCGCCAGCAGCTTGGGACTACAGTACGAGCAGTACTTC.

This sequence joins TRBV2 and TRBJ2-1, with D unresolved. V was cut by 10 bases and J by 4 bases, with 17 bases left in between. The germline CDR1 and CDR2 sequences are SNHLY and FYNNEI. The CDR3 sequence is 14 residues long. CDR3 protein: CAILRGGDYNEQFF. The CDR3 region has the DNA TGTGCCATCCTACGTGGCGGAGATTACAATGAGCAGTTCTTC.

This chain connects TRBV6-5 to TRBJ2-2; tentatively, D is TRBD1 (6 bases). CDR1 and CDR2 from the germline V gene are MNHEY and SVGAGI. V was pared by 6 bases and J by 1 base, with 6 bases between. The CDR3 totals 13 residues. CDR3 sequence (DNA): TGTGCCAGCAGGACAGGGAACACCGGGGAGCTGTTTTTT. Translated: CASRTGNTGELFF.

This clone showed up just a few times. The rearrangement links TRBV30 to TRBJ2-1, with 12 bases aligning to TRBD2. The CDR3 runs 15 residues. Germline trimming cut 2 bases from V and 2 bases from J; bases unmatched to any gene: 1. Germline assignment: CDR1 GTSNPN and CDR2 SVGIG (reference sequence). CDR3 nucleotide sequence: TGTGCCTGGAGTCTAGCGGGGGGGACCTACAATGAGCAGTTCTTC. Translated: CAWSLAGGTYNEQFF.

The chain uses TRBV5-1 and TRBJ2-6; 9 bases line up with TRBD1. CDR3 length: 18 residues. Germline CDR1 reads SGHRS; CDR2 reads YFSETQ. V shed 3 bases, J shed 3 bases, and the junction held 10 bases outside the gene matches. CDR3 residues: CASSSQGAIYIGANVLTF. CDR3 DNA sequence: TGCGCCAGCAGCTCACAGGGGGCTATATATATTGGGGCCAACGTCCTGACTTTC.

J is TRBJ1-3 and V is TRBV28; 7 bases align to TRBD1. CDR3 size: 15 residues. Germline CDR1 MDHEN, CDR2 SYDVKM. The junction had 10 bases not matched to a gene; V was cut back by 10 bases and J by 1 base. CDR3 amino acids: CATSGGGRSGNTIYF. The CDR3 nucleotides read TGTGCCACCTCCGGAGGGGGCCGTTCTGGAAACACCATATATTTT.

This clone was counted once. This chain links TRBV9 with TRBJ2-2; TRBD1 is a possible D gene (6 bases). CDR1 and CDR2 from the germline V gene are SGDLS and YYNGEE. The CDR3 length is 15 residues. Trimming took 3 bases from V and 0 from J, leaving 9 bases between them. The DNA of the CDR3 is TGTGCCAGCAGCGCATCAGGGGCGAACACCGGGGAGCTGTTTTTT. Translated, it gives CASSASGANTGELFF.

The chain employs TRBV5-4 and TRBJ2-5, with 9 bases fitting TRBD1. Germline trimming cut 3 bases from V and 1 base from J; bases unmatched to any gene: 7. The CDR3 consists of 16 residues. Germline V CDR1 and CDR2: SGHNT, YYREEE (reference sequence). The CDR3 protein is CASSSGQGIPQETQYF. The CDR3, as DNA: TGTGCCAGCAGCTCTGGACAGGGGATACCCCAAGAGACCCAGTACTTC.

In DNA form, the CDR3 reads TGTGCCAGCAGCTTGCCCCGTCATGTCGGTGAGCAGTTCTTC. This sequence encodes CASSLPRHVGEQFF. The chain joins TRBV5-6 to TRBJ2-1; D remains unclear. The CDR3 covers 14 residues. V dropped 1 base and J dropped 9 bases, with 14 bases sitting between them. Per the germline V gene, CDR1 is SGHDT and CDR2 is YYEEEE.

This clone was counted a single time. The V and J genes are TRBV27 and TRBJ2-2; D perhaps matches TRBD2 (5 bases). Looked up from germline, CDR1 is MNHEY and CDR2 is SMNVEV (reference sequence). The CDR3 is made up of 15 amino acids. The germline V and J ends were trimmed by 3 bases and 0 bases, with 8 bases remaining between them. CDR3 nucleotide sequence: TGTGCCAGCAGTTTTGGAGGCGCGAACACCGGGGAGCTGTTTTTT. It encodes CASSFGGANTGELFF.

This chain joins TRBV7-2 and TRBJ1-1, with a possible D match to TRBD1 (5 bases). CDR1 SGHTA and CDR2 FQGNSA come from the germline V gene. The CDR3 sequence is 13 residues long. V lost 0 bases to trimming and J lost 7 bases, with 9 bases between them. The CDR3 reads CASSLAWGGEAFF. The CDR3 DNA is TGTGCCAGCAGCTTAGCGTGGGGCGGTGAAGCTTTCTTT.